The sequence of this TCR beta chain was determined in a study of cytomegalovirus exposure and HLA in healthy donors. Findings and caveats of the study: A later analysis, which compared TCR beta chains of equal frequency, found the HLA-associated ones more clonally expanded.

PCR primers comprised 60 Vbeta and 13 Jbeta primers. This table comes from immunoSEQ multiplex PCR, and its TCRdb copy is limited to in-frame clones, with some not included. The profile shows under 300,000 clones, 72% of them singletons. Points on this clone: Antigen unknown.

At collection, donors were nominally healthy, but unrecorded immune exposures were probable. The CDR3 totals 17 residues. Trimming removed 4 bases from V and 2 bases from J, with 22 bases in between. CDR1 is SGHDT, CDR2 YYEEEE, per germline. The rearrangement uses TRBV5-6 and TRBJ2-7, with D perhaps TRBD1 (5 bases). The sample comprised PBMCs. The clonotype comes from a female donor in good health and CMV-seronegative. CDR3 sequence: CASSPDVRDGVPYEQYF. CDR3 nucleotide sequence: TGTGCCAGCAGCCCCGACGTCAGGGATGGTGTTCCCTACGAGCAGTACTTC.